This T cell receptor beta chain was profiled in a study of blood T cell repertoires in COVID-19. Assay: immunoSEQ multiplex PCR; the TCRdb copy retains only in-frame clones and omits some. The data contain some 150,000 clones, 60% to 85% of them singletons. Sequenced material: peripheral blood. The receptor was derived from a woman older than 75 with active or convalescent COVID-19.

CDR3 in amino acids: CASSFRWGTGVVPGELFF. CDR3 DNA sequence: TGTGCCAGCAGCTTCCGATGGGGCACAGGGGTCGTACCCGGGGAGCTGTTTTTT. This chain connects TRBV7-3 to TRBJ2-2; 7 bases line up with TRBD1. The CDR3 totals 18 residues. The J segment lost 6 bases and the V segment lost 3 bases, leaving 16 bases of the junction unmatched. Germline values: CDR1 SGHTA, CDR2 FQGTGA.